Listed here are 27 T cell receptor beta chains from one sample, sequenced in a study of T cell repertoires in cytomegalovirus infection (dated by TCRdb to the late 2010s). TCRdb lists the instrument as Illumina HiSeq 1500. TCRdb itself trimmed the public reads at Q25 with fastp, ran MiXCR and retained productive beta chains. For every CDR3 protein sequence, its rows merge into one entry that carries the most common genes and DNA. The table for this sample lists about 770,000 distinct CDR3 sequences; roughly 29% of them were counted only once. Over 10% of the sample comes from the top ten. These TCRs' antigens remain unknown. The treatment or condition label here, explained by the study, means: in vitro stimulation with specific CMV peptide epitopes to enrich CMV-specific T cells. The specimen comprised cultured CD8+ T cells from PBMCs, sampled from culture after CMV antigen stimulation. These receptors all come from a human donor in good health (CMV status not recorded). Some clones in this sample may be carry-over from other donors' samples.

This clonotype showed up just a few times. The CDR3 protein is CASSWVSSGANVLTF. CDR3 in DNA: TGTGCCAGCAGTTGGGTCAGCTCTGGGGCCAACGTCCTGACTTTC. The V call is TRBV27, the J call TRBJ2-6, with D uncertain. Germline V gene sequence: CDR1 MNHEY, CDR2 SMNVEV (reference sequence). The CDR3 extends over 15 amino acids. Trimming cost V 4 bases and J 0 bases, with 7 bases left between them.

This clonotype was observed a few times. The CDR3 nucleotides are TGTGCCAGCGGAACCTCAGGGATTTCTGAAGCTTTCTTT. Translating gives CASGTSGISEAFF. The rearrangement uses TRBV12-3 or TRBV12-4 and TRBJ1-1; a possible D gene is TRBD1 (5 bases). The CDR3 has 13 amino acids. V dropped 8 bases and J dropped 6 bases, with 16 bases sitting between them.

In its sample, this clonotype was seen many times. The V and J genes are TRBV7-9 and TRBJ2-5; 8 nucleotides line up with TRBD1. In germline, CDR1 is SEHNR, CDR2 FQNEAQ (reference sequence). The CDR3 runs 14 residues. V lost 3 bases and J lost 2; bases outside the gene matches: 2. CDR3: CASSFQGAQETQYF. The CDR3 DNA sequence: TGTGCCAGCAGCTTTCAGGGGGCACAAGAGACCCAGTACTTC.

This clonotype occurred many times. The rearrangement uses TRBV7-6 and TRBJ2-5; tentative D call: TRBD1 (5 bases). The CDR3 has 15 residues. Between the trimmed V and J ends, which lost 3 bases and 2 bases, there was a span of 13 bases. The germline V gene encodes CDR1 SGHVS and CDR2 FNYEAQ. The CDR3 region has the DNA TGTGCCAGCAGCTTTACAGGAGAAATACAAGAGACCCAGTACTTC. Encoded protein: CASSFTGEIQETQYF.

This clonotype was seen a handful of times. The V gene is TRBV6-4, the J gene TRBJ2-3; perhaps D is TRBD1 or TRBD2 (6 bases each). V gave up 2 bases and J gave up 1 base, with 13 bases separating them. This CDR3 spans 16 amino acids. The germline gives CDR1 MRHNA, CDR2 SNTAGT. For the CDR3, the DNA is TGTGCCAGCAGTGACGATTCGGGGGCCCGCACAGATACGCAGTATTTT. Translating gives CASSDDSGARTDTQYF.

The chain couples TRBV7-9 to TRBJ2-2, with D possibly matching TRBD1 (5 bases). The length of the CDR3 is 13 residues. The V and J ends lost 8 bases and 5 bases respectively, with 12 bases between them. Germline assignment: CDR1 SEHNR and CDR2 FQNEAQ (reference sequence). This CDR3 reads CASLAPGTGELFF. The CDR3 coding sequence is TGTGCCAGCCTTGCCCCAGGGACCGGGGAGCTGTTTTTT.

The J gene is TRBJ1-6, the V gene TRBV2; D is perhaps TRBD1 (6 bases). From germline, CDR1 is SNHLY and CDR2 FYNNEI. V was cut by 11 bases and J by 3 bases, with 17 bases left in between. There are 15 residues in the CDR3. CDR3 region: CAVYSGTLYNSPLHF. CDR3 in DNA: TGTGCCGTGTACTCCGGGACACTCTATAATTCACCCCTCCACTTT.

The sample holds a few counts of this clonotype. This chain uses TRBV15 with TRBJ2-5, with D perhaps matching TRBD2 (6 bases). Germline lookup yields CDR1 LNHNV and CDR2 YYDKDF (reference sequence). V lost 4 bases to trimming and J lost 4 bases, with 16 bases between them. This CDR3 is built from 15 residues. CDR3 residues: CATSKVGRDRETQYF. CDR3 DNA sequence: TGTGCCACCAGCAAGGTCGGGCGGGATCGAGAGACCCAGTACTTC.

This clonotype appeared a few times. This rearrangement joins TRBV4-1 to TRBJ1-2; possible D gene TRBD1, 6 bases. Deletions cut 4 bases from V and 4 bases from J, with 22 bases between. Germline CDR1 is MGHRA and CDR2 is YSYEKL. The CDR3 extends over 17 amino acids. The CDR3 coding sequence is TGCGCCAGCAGCCCGCGATACGAAGGGGGGCATGGCTATGGCTACACCTTC. Its translation: CASSPRYEGGHGYGYTF.

This clonotype was detected a few times. DNA for the CDR3: TGTGCCAGCAGCTTAGGACAAAGGGGGGGGTTCTTGGAGACCCAGTACTTC. It translates to CASSLGQRGGFLETQYF. V usage is TRBV7-2 and J usage is TRBJ2-5; weak D call: TRBD2 (7 bases). This CDR3 spans 17 amino acids. V was trimmed by 1 base and J by 5 bases, leaving 20 bases between them. Germline lookup yields CDR1 SGHTA and CDR2 FQGNSA.

This clonotype has a handful of counts. J is TRBJ1-1 and V is TRBV19, with D perhaps TRBD1 (5 bases). The CDR3 contains 14 residues. Trimming cost V 3 bases and J 1 base, with 9 bases left between them. CDR1 and CDR2 from the germline V gene are LNHDA and SQIVND (reference sequence). The CDR3 here is CASSIAQGNTEAFF. The CDR3, as DNA: TGTGCCAGTAGTATCGCTCAGGGGAACACTGAAGCTTTCTTT. The complete variable domain, with remaining parts taken from reference TRBV19 and TRBJ1-1, reads DGGITQSPKYLFRKEGQNVTLSCEQNLNHDAMYWYRQDPGQGLRLIYYSQIVNDFQKGDIAEGYSVSREKKESFPLTVTSAQKNPTAFYLCASSIAQGNTEAFFGQGTRLTVV.

This clonotype was detected a few times. The chain carries TRBV11-2 and TRBJ1-2; 10 nucleotides agree with TRBD1. The CDR3 totals 18 residues. The V and J ends lost 2 bases and 2 bases, in that order; junction bases with no gene match: 11. CDR1 and CDR2 from the germline V gene are SGHAT and FQNNGV. The CDR3 sequence is CASSLPAGTGDLNYGYTF. The CDR3 DNA follows: TGTGCCAGCAGCTTACCCGCCGGGACAGGGGATTTGAACTATGGCTACACCTTC.

The chain employs TRBV4-3 and TRBJ2-1; unclear D gene. V lost 0 bases and J lost 0, with 21 bases in between. This CDR3 is built from 20 residues. Germline assignment: CDR1 LGHNA and CDR2 YSLEER. CDR3 loop: CASSQDWRLVGSSSYNEQFF. DNA for the CDR3: TGCGCCAGCAGCCAAGATTGGAGATTGGTGGGGTCGAGCTCCTACAATGAGCAGTTCTTC.

J is TRBJ2-3 and V is TRBV2; D gene uncertain. The ends were cut back, 4 bases at V and 2 bases at J, with 13 bases in the middle. There are 15 residues in the CDR3. Per the germline V gene, CDR1 is SNHLY and CDR2 is FYNNEI. The DNA for the CDR3 is TGTGCCAGCAGTGGTATGTCAGCCTACACAGATACGCAGTATTTT. Translated: CASSGMSAYTDTQYF.

This clonotype showed up just a few times. The chain combines TRBV12-3 or TRBV12-4 with TRBJ2-5; D may be TRBD2 (6 bases). The CDR3 totals 15 residues. Trimming stripped 5 bases from V and 3 bases from J, with 16 bases between. In nucleotides, the CDR3 is TGTGCCAGCAGTCGGGTCCTAGCGAGGAAAGAGACCCAGTACTTC. Its translation is CASSRVLARKETQYF.

V gene TRBV9 combines with J gene TRBJ2-6; D call uncertain. Trimming shortened V by 0 bases and J by 0 bases, and 10 bases separated the two germline ends. The CDR3 is made up of 17 amino acids. CDR1 and CDR2 from the germline V gene are SGDLS and YYNGEE. The CDR3 sequence is CASSVESRTSGANVLTF. For the CDR3, the DNA is TGTGCCAGCAGCGTAGAATCCAGGACCTCTGGGGCCAACGTCCTGACTTTC.

The gene calls are TRBV19 and TRBJ2-7, with 7 bases matching TRBD2. The ends lost 6 bases at V and 3 bases at J; junction bases unmatched: 8. The CDR3 runs to 14 residues. CDR1 and CDR2 (germline): LNHDA, SQIVND (reference sequence). The chain's CDR3 is CASSPGTTIYEQYF. In DNA form, the CDR3 reads TGTGCCAGTAGCCCTGGGACTACCATCTACGAGCAGTACTTC.

This clonotype has at least ten counts. This sequence joins TRBV7-6 and TRBJ2-1; D unclear. CDR1 is SGHVS and CDR2 is FNYEAQ in the germline V gene. This CDR3 is built from 15 residues. Deletions cut 4 bases from V and 0 bases from J, with 10 bases between. As DNA, the CDR3 is TGTGCCAGCAGCTCCCCAATGAGCTCCTACAATGAGCAGTTCTTC. It specifies CASSSPMSSYNEQFF. Full variable domain (remainder filled in from reference TRBV7-6 and TRBJ2-1): GAGVSQSPRYKVTKRGQDVALRCDPISGHVSLYWYRQALGQGPEFLTYFNYEAQQDKSGLPNDRFSAERPEGSISTLTIQRTEQRDSAMYRCASSSPMSSYNEQFFGPGTRLTVL.

This clonotype was counted between two and nine times. The chain couples TRBV27 to TRBJ2-6; 7 bases map to TRBD2. V dropped 6 bases and J dropped 0; count of bases not matched to a gene: 5. CDR1 is MNHEY and CDR2 is SMNVEV in the germline V gene (reference sequence). The CDR3 loop spans 16 amino acids. In DNA, the CDR3 is TGTGCCAGCAGAGGGGCGGGAGTCTCTGGGGCCAACGTCCTGACTTTC. Amino acid sequence: CASRGAGVSGANVLTF.

This clonotype was detected a few times. The chain combines TRBV12-3 or TRBV12-4 with TRBJ2-3, with D perhaps TRBD2 (6 bases). The CDR3 length is 16 residues. The ends were cut back, 3 bases at V and 3 bases at J, with 16 bases in the middle. CDR3 in DNA: TGTGCCAGCAGTTTCATCCGCGCTGGGGGGACAGATACGCAGTATTTT. This translates into CASSFIRAGGTDTQYF.

This clonotype appeared a single time. This chain joins TRBV6-2 or TRBV6-3 and TRBJ2-7; maybe TRBD1 (6 bases). Germline V gives CDR1 MNHEY, CDR2 SVGEGT. The V end was cut by 5 bases, the J end by 0 bases, with 14 bases between. There are 15 residues in the CDR3. The CDR3 sequence is CASSDDRIVSYEQYV. Written as DNA, the CDR3 is TGTGCCAGCAGTGATGACAGGATTGTCTCCTACGAGCAGTACGTC.

This chain joins TRBV20-1 and TRBJ1-1, with 7 nucleotides matching TRBD1. This CDR3 region has 14 residues. The trim removed 3 bases at V and 5 bases at J, leaving 9 bases unmatched. Germline CDR1 is DFQATT and CDR2 is SNEGSKA (reference sequence). The CDR3 DNA reads TGCAGTGCTAGTCGCAGGGGGGTTTGGACTGAAGCTTTCTTT. Its protein is CSASRRGVWTEAFF.

V usage is TRBV12-3 or TRBV12-4 and J usage is TRBJ2-7; D is possibly TRBD2 (7 bases). The CDR3 loop spans 14 amino acids. Trimming cost V 6 bases and J 4 bases, with 16 bases left between them. In nucleotides, the CDR3 is TGTGCCAGCAGAGAACGGGGGGCCGGGTACGAGCAGTACTTC. Translated: CASRERGAGYEQYF.

This clonotype turned up a few times. The chain carries TRBV7-8 and TRBJ1-6, with a possible D match to TRBD1 (6 bases). The V end lost 2 bases, the J end lost 8 bases, and 13 bases lay between the germline ends. CDR3 length: 15 amino acids. CDR1 is SGHVS, CDR2 FQNEAQ, per germline. The CDR3 DNA sequence: TGTGCCAGCAGCTTATCGGACAGTCTCTATTCACCCCTCCACTTT. This translates into CASSLSDSLYSPLHF.

CDR3 region: CASSFPGRRREQYV. CDR3 nucleotide sequence: TGTGCCAGCAGTTTCCCCGGGCGACGGCGGGAGCAGTACGTC. This chain connects TRBV28 to TRBJ2-7; no reliable D call. The germline V gene encodes CDR1 MDHEN and CDR2 SYDVKM. V gave up 3 bases and J gave up 7 bases, with 16 bases separating them. This CDR3 spans 14 amino acids.

V gene TRBV6-5 combines with J gene TRBJ2-1; D perhaps matches TRBD1 (5 bases). This CDR3 has 16 amino acids. The germline V and J ends were trimmed by 2 bases and 0 bases, with 11 bases remaining between them. Germline V gives CDR1 MNHEY, CDR2 SVGAGI. For the CDR3, the DNA is TGTGCCAGCAGTTACGACTTGGGGCGCTCCTACAATGAGCAGTTCTTC. It translates to CASSYDLGRSYNEQFF.

In this sample, this clonotype turned up once. The J gene is TRBJ1-2, the V gene TRBV6-1; 10 positions agree with TRBD1. The length of the CDR3 is 16 residues. Per germline, CDR1 MNHNS and CDR2 SASEGT. V lost 6 bases and J lost 0; bases outside the gene matches: 7. The CDR3 nucleotides read TGTGCCAGCAGGGACAGGGGGAATCCAGCTAACTATGGCTACACCTTC. As protein: CASRDRGNPANYGYTF.